This T cell receptor (beta chain) came from a study of T cell repertoires in cytomegalovirus infection. Looking at the study overall: Signatures in public TCR beta sequences pointed to both CMV infection and matching HLA type.

The sample holds a few counts of this clonotype. No antigen is known for it. V was trimmed by 0 bases and J by 0 bases, leaving 9 bases between them. The CDR3 covers 16 residues. The germline CDR1 and CDR2 sequences are LGHNA and YSLEER. TCRdb redid the calling of the reads with MiXCR, one entry per CDR3 protein. Here the sample spans about 490,000 distinct CDR3 sequences, around a quarter being singletons. Study results and limitations: CMV carriers having the relevant HLA were flagged by cumulative public TCR beta family frequency. What dominated the ex vivo response were HLA-C-restricted CMV-specific TCR beta clonotypes.

This TCR came from a human donor in good health (CMV status not recorded). Some clones in this sample may be carry-over from other donors' samples. The genes are TRBV4-3 and TRBJ2-1, with D hard to call. The sample consisted of PBMCs. The CDR3 loop is CASSQDWRTSYNEQFF. The DNA for the CDR3 is TGCGCCAGCAGCCAAGATTGGCGGACCTCCTACAATGAGCAGTTCTTC.